This is a list of T cell receptor beta chains from one sample in a study of cytomegalovirus exposure and HLA in healthy donors. Sequencing used immunoSEQ multiplex PCR; TCRdb keeps in-frame clones, though not all of them. The sample has around 190,000 clones, 65% to 80% seen once; the top ten hold 4% to 4.5%. The sample taken for sequencing was PBMCs. The source is a woman in her thirties in good health and CMV-seropositive. Each CDR3 is given without its conserved first and last residue.

CDR3: ASSSTGGRSYEQY
V: TRBV7-9
J: TRBJ2-7

CDR3: ASSIVTGAYEQY
V: TRBV19
J: TRBJ2-7

CDR3: ASTSGWGRTDTQY
V: TRBV5-6
J: TRBJ2-3

CDR3: ASNGAYEQY
V: TRBV2
J: TRBJ2-7

CDR3: ASSTDREGSSTDTQY
V: TRBV7-8
J: TRBJ2-3

CDR3: ASSSDRVGTDTQY
V: TRBV6-5
J: TRBJ2-3

CDR3: ASTVVTATSNTEAF
V: TRBV19
J: TRBJ1-1

CDR3: ASSSNSGSSYEQY
V: TRBV19
J: TRBJ2-7

CDR3: AWSGDSNEKLF
V: TRBV30
J: TRBJ1-4

CDR3: ASSVGEGWRELF
V: TRBV9
J: TRBJ2-2

CDR3: ASRLPTEPSTDTQY
V: TRBV12-2
J: TRBJ2-3

CDR3: ASSLSVGTAYSPLH
V: TRBV5-1
J: TRBJ1-6